One sample yielded the 7 T cell receptor beta chains listed below, sequenced in a study of blood T cell repertoires in COVID-19. Clones were sequenced by immunoSEQ multiplex PCR, and TCRdb holds only the in-frame ones, with some missing. The sample lists 150,000 to 200,000 clones, 87% occurring once. Sequencing was done on a sample of peripheral blood. Receptors originate from a woman in her seventies with COVID-19, enrolled during active disease.

The CDR3 sequence: CASSQGLAGVTYEQYF. In DNA form, the CDR3 reads TGCGCCAGCAGCCAGGGACTAGCGGGAGTGACCTACGAGCAGTACTTC. The chain links TRBV5-1 to TRBJ2-7; 14 bases line up with TRBD2. CDR3 length: 16 amino acids. Germline V lookup: CDR1 SGHRS, CDR2 YFSETQ. The trim removed 4 bases at V and 2 bases at J, leaving 5 bases unmatched.

The chain recombines TRBV15 with TRBJ1-1; 10 positions agree with TRBD1. Germline CDR1 LNHNV, CDR2 YYDKDF (reference sequence). Germline trimming cut 5 bases from V and 2 bases from J; bases unmatched to any gene: 11. This CDR3 comprises 17 residues. The DNA for the CDR3 is TGTGCCACCAGCGGTAGGACAGGGGGAGTCGTCAACACTGAAGCTTTCTTT. It yields the protein CATSGRTGGVVNTEAFF.

V and J are TRBV28 and TRBJ1-2; the D gene is possibly TRBD1 (6 bases). Per the germline V gene, CDR1 is MDHEN and CDR2 is SYDVKM. CDR3 length: 14 residues. V shed 3 bases and J shed 4 bases, with 12 bases lying between them. This CDR3 reads CASSFPDSGYGYTF. Written as DNA, the CDR3 is TGTGCCAGCAGTTTCCCGGACAGTGGCTATGGCTACACCTTC.

The chain couples TRBV25-1 to TRBJ1-2; D is ambiguous. The V end lost 5 bases, the J end lost 4 bases, and 14 bases lay between the germline ends. Germline-derived CDR1 and CDR2 are MGHDK and SYGVNS. The CDR3 is made up of 14 amino acids. CDR3 protein: CASSRGLHTYGYTF. The CDR3 coding sequence is TGTGCCAGCAGTCGCGGCCTCCACACCTATGGCTACACCTTC.

This clone was counted a single time. The V and J genes are TRBV6-5 and TRBJ2-2; TRBD1 is a possible D gene (5 bases). The V end was cut by 6 bases, the J end by 7 bases, with 12 bases between. Germline assignment: CDR1 MNHEY and CDR2 SVGAGI. The CDR3 spans 13 residues. The DNA for the CDR3 is TGTGCCAGCAGGAAGACAGTGGACGGGGAGCTGTTTTTT. Encoded protein: CASRKTVDGELFF.

The rearrangement links TRBV5-1 to TRBJ1-2, with a tentative D call TRBD1 (6 bases). The CDR3 totals 17 residues. CDR1 and CDR2 from the germline V gene are SGHRS and YFSETQ. V lost 2 bases and J lost 6, with 23 bases in between. The CDR3: CASSFVTPTTGGNGYTF. The CDR3 nucleotides are TGCGCCAGCAGCTTTGTAACCCCAACGACAGGTGGGAATGGCTACACCTTC.

This chain uses TRBV6-2 or TRBV6-3 with TRBJ2-2; 10 bases map to TRBD1. The junction had 12 bases not matched to a gene; V was cut back by 6 bases and J by 5 bases. This CDR3 comprises 17 residues. Germline CDR1 MNHEY, CDR2 SVGEGT. The CDR3 reads CASSTYRDRGSTGELFF. The DNA of the CDR3 is TGTGCCAGCAGCACCTACCGGGACAGGGGTTCGACCGGGGAGCTGTTTTTT.